This entry lists 29 T cell receptor beta chains sequenced from one sample in a study of T cell repertoires in cytomegalovirus infection. TCRdb fed the reads into MiXCR, producing one record per CDR3 protein. The profile shows some 600,000 distinct CDR3 sequences, approximately 25% of them singletons. Input material: CD8+ T cells from PBMCs. The source is a human donor in good health (CMV status not recorded). Some clones in this sample may be carry-over from other donors' samples.

This clonotype was observed at least ten times. V gene TRBV4-1 combines with J gene TRBJ2-5; TRBD1 agrees at 7 bases. This CDR3 spans 17 amino acids. Germline V lookup: CDR1 MGHRA, CDR2 YSYEKL. The V gene end was trimmed by 1 base and the J gene end by 5 bases; junction bases not matched to a gene: 13. In DNA, the CDR3 is TGCGCCAGCAGCCAAGTGGAACGGACAGGTTTATCGGAGACCCAGTACTTC. It codes for CASSQVERTGLSETQYF.

The table lists this clonotype with a few counts. V is TRBV20-1 and J is TRBJ2-2; 10 bases fit TRBD2. The V and J ends lost 2 bases and 3 bases, in that order; junction bases with no gene match: 6. From germline, CDR1 is DFQATT and CDR2 SNEGSKA (reference sequence). The CDR3 contains 16 residues. The CDR3: CSARSTSGEDTGELFF. As DNA, the CDR3 is TGCAGTGCTAGATCTACTAGCGGGGAAGACACCGGGGAGCTGTTTTTT.

This clonotype was recorded at least ten times. This chain connects TRBV4-1 to TRBJ2-3; possibly TRBD2 for D (5 bases). The germline V gene has CDR1 MGHRA and CDR2 YSYEKL. Trimming removed 4 bases at V and 3 bases at J, with 11 bases between. The CDR3 covers 14 residues. CDR3: CASSPLAGTDTQYF. CDR3 coding DNA: TGCGCCAGCAGCCCTCTAGCCGGGACAGATACGCAGTATTTT.

This sequence joins TRBV12-5 and TRBJ1-5; D gene uncertain. The ends were cut back, 3 bases at V and 0 bases at J, with 21 bases in the middle. The CDR3 extends over 19 amino acids. CDR1 and CDR2 (germline): LGHNT, FRNRAP. The CDR3 region has the DNA TGTGCTAGTGGTTTTACCCATGCGCCGGGAGAGACTAGCAATCAGCCCCAGCATTTT. As protein: CASGFTHAPGETSNQPQHF. Looking up the rest from reference TRBV12-5 and TRBJ1-5 gives the full variable domain: DARVTQTPRHKVTEMGQEVTMRCQPILGHNTVFWYRQTMMQGLELLAYFRNRAPLDDSGMPKDRFSAEMPDATLATLKIQPSEPRDSAVYFCASGFTHAPGETSNQPQHFGDGTRLSIL.

This clonotype has a handful of counts. The chain carries TRBV19 and TRBJ2-1; 10 bases are a match to TRBD2. The V segment lost 1 base and the J segment 6 bases; nucleotides outside the gene matches: 6. This CDR3 is 16 amino acids long. Germline CDR1 and CDR2: LNHDA and SQIVND (reference sequence). CDR3 coding DNA: TGTGCCAGTAGTATAGGAAGCGGGGGGGCTTCCAATGAGCAGTTCTTC. Translation: CASSIGSGGASNEQFF. The full variable domain, with the rest looked up from reference TRBV19 and TRBJ2-1, is DGGITQSPKYLFRKEGQNVTLSCEQNLNHDAMYWYRQDPGQGLRLIYYSQIVNDFQKGDIAEGYSVSREKKESFPLTVTSAQKNPTAFYLCASSIGSGGASNEQFFGPGTRLTVL.

As concerns this clonotype: A read error may explain this, as a much larger clone is one base away. The chain is built from TRBV14 and TRBJ2-1; possible D gene TRBD1, 6 bases. The germline V gene encodes CDR1 SGHDN and CDR2 FVKESK. Trimming cost V 0 bases and J 4 bases, with 10 bases left between them. CDR3 size: 15 residues. CDR3 protein: CASSQEQGFYNEQFF. The CDR3 DNA is TGTGCCAGCAGCCAAGAACAGGGTTTTTACAATGAGCAGTTCTTC. The complete variable domain, with remaining parts taken from reference TRBV14 and TRBJ2-1, reads EAGVTQFPSHSVIEKGQTVTLRCDPISGHDNLYWYRRVMGKEIKFLLHFVKESKQDESGMPNNRFLAERTGGTYSTLKVQPAELEDSGVYFCASSQEQGFYNEQFFGPGTRLTVL.

The sample holds many counts of this clonotype. This chain joins TRBV7-4 and TRBJ1-5; TRBD1 might be the D (5 bases). The CDR3 is 17 amino acids. Germline assignment: CDR1 SGHVT and CDR2 SQSDAQ. V lost 1 base, J lost 2 bases, and 15 bases lay in between. The chain's CDR3 is CASSLEGPVGGNQPQHF. Here the CDR3 DNA reads TGTGCCAGCAGCTTAGAGGGACCGGTCGGAGGCAATCAGCCCCAGCATTTT.

This chain connects TRBV6-5 to TRBJ2-3, with 7 bases that match TRBD1. Germline V gives CDR1 MNHEY, CDR2 SVGAGI. The CDR3 sequence is 15 residues long. V trimming: 5 bases; J trimming: 11 bases; junction bases outside the gene matches: 16. CDR3: CASSHDRASTDVQYF. The CDR3 DNA follows: TGTGCCAGCAGTCACGACAGGGCTAGCACAGATGTGCAGTATTTT.

In regard to this clonotype: This may arise from a read error, as a much more abundant clone is one base away. This chain uses TRBV7-4 with TRBJ2-5; the match to TRBD1 covers 7 bases. CDR1 is SGHVT, CDR2 SQSDAQ, per germline. The CDR3 has 13 residues. Unmatched junction bases numbered 3, after V lost 3 bases and J lost 5 bases. The CDR3 protein is CASSFTRGETQYF. The CDR3 coding sequence is TGTGCCAGCAGCTTTACCAGGGGGGAGACCCAGTACTTC.

This clonotype has a count of ten or more. The chain links TRBV7-6 to TRBJ2-2; D possibly uses TRBD1 or TRBD2 (6 bases each). The germline CDR1 and CDR2 sequences are SGHVS and FNYEAQ. Trimming stripped 5 bases from V and 4 bases from J, with 11 bases between. The CDR3 is made up of 14 amino acids. The CDR3: CASSEGGGTGELFF. The CDR3 DNA follows: TGTGCCAGCAGCGAGGGGGGAGGCACCGGGGAGCTGTTTTTT. Variable domain in full (rest from reference TRBV7-6 and TRBJ2-2): GAGVSQSPRYKVTKRGQDVALRCDPISGHVSLYWYRQALGQGPEFLTYFNYEAQQDKSGLPNDRFSAERPEGSISTLTIQRTEQRDSAMYRCASSEGGGTGELFFGEGSRLTVL.

The chain uses TRBV19 and TRBJ2-1, with D possibly matching TRBD2 (6 bases). CDR3 length equals 15 residues. Germline loops: CDR1 LNHDA, CDR2 SQIVND (reference sequence). The germline V and J ends were trimmed by 3 bases and 7 bases, with 16 bases remaining between them. The CDR3 reads CASSIPGEALNEQFF. CDR3 DNA: TGTGCCAGTAGTATCCCCGGGGAGGCCTTAAATGAGCAGTTCTTC.

In its sample, this clonotype was seen many times. The chain joins TRBV28 to TRBJ2-7; TRBD1 matches at 9 bases. The CDR3 covers 16 residues. Germline trimming cut 4 bases from V and 1 base from J; bases unmatched to any gene: 8. CDR1 MDHEN and CDR2 SYDVKM come from the germline V gene. Here the CDR3 reads CASSSTGTGRSYEQYV. CDR3 in DNA: TGTGCCAGCAGTTCAACAGGGACAGGGAGATCCTACGAGCAGTACGTC.

This chain connects TRBV20-1 to TRBJ2-1; D may be TRBD2 (5 bases). Germline V gene sequence: CDR1 DFQATT, CDR2 SNEGSKA (reference sequence). The CDR3 is made up of 14 amino acids. V gave up 1 base and J gave up 8 bases, with 15 bases separating them. CDR3 in amino acids: CSARAKRRGDEQFF. In DNA, the CDR3 is TGCAGTGCTAGAGCGAAGCGGAGAGGCGATGAGCAGTTCTTC.

The sample holds a few counts of this clonotype. The V and J genes are TRBV7-9 and TRBJ1-5; D is perhaps TRBD1 (6 bases). The V end lost 5 bases, the J end lost 1 base, and 12 bases lay between the germline ends. Germline CDR1 SEHNR, CDR2 FQNEAQ (reference sequence). The CDR3 has 15 residues. Written as DNA, the CDR3 is TGTGCCAGCAGCCCGGCGGGGGCAAGCAATCAGCCCCAGCATTTT. This translates into CASSPAGASNQPQHF. Using reference TRBV7-9 and TRBJ1-5 for the parts outside the CDR3, the full variable domain is DTGVSQNPRHKITKRGQNVTFRCDPISEHNRLYWYRQTLGQGPEFLTYFQNEAQLEKSRLLSDRFSAERPKGSFSTLEIQRTEQGDSAMYLCASSPAGASNQPQHFGDGTRLSIL.

The sample holds a few counts of this clonotype. The chain has TRBV6-1 and TRBJ2-7; D is perhaps TRBD1 or TRBD2 (6 bases each). The CDR3 totals 14 residues. From germline, CDR1 is MNHNS and CDR2 SASEGT. V was pared by 5 bases and J by 1 base, with 12 bases between. The CDR3: CASSFTGRSYEQYV. The CDR3 coding sequence is TGTGCCAGCAGTTTCACAGGGAGGTCCTACGAGCAGTACGTC.

This clonotype appeared many times. This sequence joins TRBV11-2 and TRBJ2-1; no clear D gene. The germline V gene encodes CDR1 SGHAT and CDR2 FQNNGV. Trimming left V 1 base short and J 6 bases short, with 7 bases between. This CDR3 is built from 13 residues. The CDR3 bases are TGTGCCAGCAGCTTAGTAATTCGCAATGAGCAGTTCTTC. Translated, it gives CASSLVIRNEQFF.

This clonotype was observed many times. V is TRBV6-6 and J is TRBJ1-4; no firm D call. Germline V gene data show CDR1 as MNHNY and CDR2 as SVGAGI (reference sequence). V lost 0 bases and J 6 bases, leaving 11 bases between the germline ends. The CDR3 contains 15 residues. The CDR3: CASSYSRGLDEKLFF. The CDR3 coding sequence is TGTGCCAGCAGTTACTCGCGGGGTCTGGATGAAAAACTGTTTTTT.

This sequence joins TRBV6-9 and TRBJ2-7; D not resolved. This CDR3 is built from 11 residues. Germline loops: CDR1 MNHGY, CDR2 SVAAGI. The DNA for the CDR3 is TGTGTCAGCAGTTCCTCCTACGAGCAGTACGTC. This sequence encodes CVSSSSYEQYV.

This clonotype has more than one count but fewer than ten. The chain recombines TRBV5-5 with TRBJ2-5; D uncertain. Germline CDR1 is SGHKS and CDR2 is YYEKEE (reference sequence). Trimming stripped 1 base from V and 2 bases from J, with 12 bases between. The CDR3 covers 15 residues. As DNA, the CDR3 is TGTGCCAGCAGCTTGAGGCTTCCCCTACAAGAGACCCAGTACTTC. Amino acids: CASSLRLPLQETQYF.

This clonotype was counted many times. This chain uses TRBV7-6 with TRBJ2-7, with D tentatively TRBD2 (6 bases). Germline-derived CDR1 and CDR2 are SGHVS and FNYEAQ. This CDR3 has 14 residues. V was shortened by 5 bases and J by 0 bases, with 11 bases between the two germline ends. The CDR3 spells CASSGFGGSYEQYF. The CDR3 DNA is TGTGCCAGCAGCGGCTTCGGGGGCTCCTACGAGCAGTACTTC.

This chain joins TRBV28 and TRBJ2-5; no firm D call. The V end lost 5 bases, the J end lost 7 bases, and 11 bases lay between the germline ends. Germline lookup yields CDR1 MDHEN and CDR2 SYDVKM. The CDR3 extends over 12 amino acids. For the CDR3, the DNA is TGTGCCAGCAGTCCCCGCGTTAGGACCCAGTACTTC. It specifies CASSPRVRTQYF.

This clonotype occurred a few times. This chain joins TRBV6-5 and TRBJ2-3; D may be TRBD1 (5 bases). Trimming cost V 6 bases and J 4 bases, with 17 bases left between them. Germline V gene data show CDR1 as MNHEY and CDR2 as SVGAGI. This CDR3 has 15 amino acids. CDR3 amino acids: CASSPGPGLPDTQYF. The CDR3 DNA is TGTGCCAGCAGCCCCGGACCAGGGCTGCCAGATACGCAGTATTTT.

In its sample, this clonotype was seen a few times. The gene calls are TRBV29-1 and TRBJ1-2; D is unclear. CDR3 length: 11 residues. CDR1 and CDR2 (germline): SQVTM, ANQGSEA. V was trimmed by 5 bases and J by 5 bases, leaving 9 bases between them. CDR3 sequence reads: CSVNTRYGYTF. DNA of the CDR3: TGCAGCGTTAACACCAGATATGGCTACACCTTC.

Only a few counts were recorded for this clonotype. The chain joins TRBV2 to TRBJ2-7, with D perhaps matching TRBD1 (6 bases). The V end lost 10 bases, the J end lost 3 bases, and 16 bases lay between the germline ends. The CDR3 loop spans 13 amino acids. CDR1 SNHLY and CDR2 FYNNEI come from the germline V gene. DNA of the CDR3: TGTGCCATTCCGACAGGTTCCAGCTACGAGCAGTACTTC. Translated: CAIPTGSSYEQYF. Combining the CDR3 with reference TRBV2 and TRBJ2-7 gives the whole variable domain EPEVTQTPSHQVTQMGQEVILRCVPISNHLYFYWYRQILGQKVEFLVSFYNNEISEKSEIFDDQFSVERPDGSNFTLKIRSTKLEDSAMYFCAIPTGSSYEQYFGPGTRLTVT.

This clonotype was found a few times. V usage is TRBV6-6 and J usage is TRBJ2-1, with 7 bases identical to TRBD2. The CDR3 is made up of 17 amino acids. Germline CDR1 MNHNY, CDR2 SVGAGI (reference sequence). After removal of 7 bases from V and 2 bases from J, the junction contained 14 bases not matched to a gene. CDR3 region: CASTSPRGGGPYNEQFF. In DNA form, the CDR3 reads TGTGCCAGCACTTCCCCACGGGGCGGGGGACCCTACAATGAGCAGTTCTTC.

With regard to this clonotype: This sequence may be a read error, since a much larger clone differs from it by one base. This chain connects TRBV6-5 to TRBJ2-2; D gene uncertain. V gave up 3 bases and J gave up 5 bases, with 10 bases separating them. Per germline, CDR1 MNHEY and CDR2 SVGAGI. CDR3 length: 14 amino acids. The CDR3 protein is CASSYKDGTGELFF. For the CDR3, the DNA is TGTGCCAGCAGTTATAAAGACGGAACCGGGGAGCTGTTTTTT.

The chain recombines TRBV11-2 with TRBJ2-1, with 7 bases aligning to TRBD2. Losses at the gene ends were 5 bases for V and 6 bases for J; bases not matched to a gene: 13. The CDR3 consists of 16 residues. The germline V gene has CDR1 SGHAT and CDR2 FQNNGV. The CDR3 reads CASSPGGGPKSNEQFF. The CDR3 coding sequence is TGTGCCAGCAGCCCTGGCGGGGGTCCCAAATCCAATGAGCAGTTCTTC.

This clonotype was seen a few times. The rearrangement joins TRBV4-2 to TRBJ2-7; 7 bases agree with TRBD2. The V segment lost 0 bases and the J segment 9 bases; nucleotides outside the gene matches: 5. Germline CDR1 is LGHNA and CDR2 is YNFKEQ. This CDR3 region has 13 residues. CDR3 residues: CASSQDWGRGQYV. The CDR3 coding sequence is TGTGCCAGCAGCCAAGATTGGGGGAGGGGGCAGTACGTC.

This chain links TRBV13 with TRBJ2-1; D assignment may be TRBD1 or TRBD2 (6 bases each). With 5 bases removed from V and 3 bases from J, the gap between germline ends came to 11 bases. The CDR3 contains 14 residues. Germline CDR1 PRHDT, CDR2 FYEKMQ (reference sequence). The CDR3 DNA reads TGTGCCAGCAGCCGTAGGGGGGACTACAATGAGCAGTTCTTC. This sequence encodes CASSRRGDYNEQFF.